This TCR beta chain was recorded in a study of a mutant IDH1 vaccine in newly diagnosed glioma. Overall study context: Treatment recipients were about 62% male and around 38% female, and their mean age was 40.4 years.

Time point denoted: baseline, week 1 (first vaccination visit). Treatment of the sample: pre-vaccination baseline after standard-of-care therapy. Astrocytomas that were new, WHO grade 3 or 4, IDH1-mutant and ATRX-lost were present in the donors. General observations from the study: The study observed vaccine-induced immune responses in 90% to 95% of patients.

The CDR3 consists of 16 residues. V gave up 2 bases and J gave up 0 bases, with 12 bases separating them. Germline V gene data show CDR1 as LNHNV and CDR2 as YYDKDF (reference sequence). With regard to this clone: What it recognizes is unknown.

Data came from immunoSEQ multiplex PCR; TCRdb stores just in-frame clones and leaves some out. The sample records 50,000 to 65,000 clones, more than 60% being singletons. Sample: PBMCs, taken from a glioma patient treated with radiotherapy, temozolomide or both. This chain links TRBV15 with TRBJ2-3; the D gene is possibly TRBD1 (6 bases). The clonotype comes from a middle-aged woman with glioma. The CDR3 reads CATSRSRQASTDTQYF. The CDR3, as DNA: TGTGCCACCAGCAGATCAAGACAGGCTAGCACAGATACGCAGTATTTT.